This TCR beta chain was recorded in a study of regulatory T cells in long-lasting Graves disease. Library construction for TCR beta used iRepertoire HTBI primers and Arm-PCR of CDR3 regions. MiXCR was run by TCRdb on the multiplex PCR reads, yielding one entry per CDR3 protein. Here the sample spans 520,000 or so distinct CDR3 sequences, around 12% being singletons. This clonotype was picked up many times. CDR1 is DFQATT and CDR2 is SNEGSKA in the germline V gene (reference sequence). The CDR3 is made up of 15 amino acids. This sample's time point: newly diagnosed GD, antithyroid drugs for less than 3 months. PBMC RNA was the source of the TCR library. The data were also submitted as part of a second study, on T cells in Graves' hyperthyroidism and ophthalmopathy. That report adds: Clinical symptoms, serum thyroxine and TRAb, thyroid ultrasound and orbital computed tomography were used for the diagnoses.

The source of this sequence is a woman aged 25 to 39 with Graves disease. The sequenced sample was peripheral blood mononuclear cells (PBMCs), obtained at new diagnosis, from a patient treated with antithyroid drugs. The rearrangement joins TRBV20-1 to TRBJ2-1; D gene unclear. The tail of the sequence fits TRBJ2-5 better, so the J call may be wrong. This CDR3 is CSARERVRPQETQYF. Here the CDR3 DNA reads TGCAGTGCTAGAGAGCGCGTTCGGCCTCAAGAGACCCAGTACTTC.